Listed below are T cell receptor beta chains from one sample, sequenced in a study of blood T cell repertoires in COVID-19. Method: immunoSEQ multiplex PCR; TCRdb's copy keeps in-frame clones and lacks some. This sample yields around 100,000 clones, of which around 93% are seen a single time; 1.8% belongs to the top ten. The material sequenced was peripheral blood. The receptors here all came from a human donor with active COVID-19. The donor label of this sample is uncertain. Each CDR3 is given with its conserved first and last residue. A D gene is named only where the DNA matches it firmly. Clone size is given for some rows only: seen once, a few or many times, or a class if the clone is expanded.

V: TRBV11-2
size: -
D: -
J: TRBJ2-3
length: 16
CDR3: CASSLVSRGGTDTQYF
DNA: TGTGCCAGCAGCTTAGTGTCCAGGGGTGGCACAGATACGCAGTATTTT

V: TRBV7-2
size: -
D: -
J: TRBJ1-3
length: 15
CDR3: CASSLDRRVGNTIYF
DNA: TGTGCCAGCAGCCTGGACCGGAGGGTCGGAAACACCATATATTTT

V: TRBV18
size: -
D: -
J: TRBJ1-1
length: 13
CDR3: CASSQQVNTEAFF
DNA: TGTGCCAGCTCCCAACAGGTGAACACTGAAGCTTTCTTT

V: TRBV5-1
size: -
D: -
J: TRBJ1-1
length: 15
CDR3: CASSRSSDSFPEAFF
DNA: TGCGCCAGCAGCCGCTCATCGGACAGTTTCCCTGAAGCTTTCTTT

V: TRBV10-3
size: -
D: TRBD2
J: TRBJ2-3
length: 15
CDR3: CAISAERGGQDTQYF
DNA: TGTGCCATCAGTGCTGAGCGGGGGGGCCAAGATACGCAGTATTTT

V: TRBV25-1
size: -
D: TRBD1
J: TRBJ1-1
length: 15
CDR3: CASTLGGQIGTEAFF
DNA: TGTGCCAGCACCCTCGGGGGACAGATAGGGACTGAAGCTTTCTTT

V: TRBV6-2/TRBV6-3
size: -
D: TRBD1
J: TRBJ2-2
length: 17
CDR3: CASSWPGTDPNTGELFF
DNA: TGTGCCAGCAGTTGGCCCGGGACAGACCCGAACACCGGGGAGCTGTTTTTT

V: TRBV13
size: -
D: TRBD2
J: TRBJ2-7
length: 16
CDR3: CASSFGWTSGDYEQYF
DNA: TGTGCCAGCAGCTTTGGATGGACTAGCGGGGACTACGAGCAGTACTTC

V: TRBV6-7
size: few
D: -
J: TRBJ2-7
length: 14
CDR3: CASIQIGGSYEQYF
DNA: TGTGCCAGCATCCAAATTGGGGGGAGCTACGAGCAGTACTTC

V: TRBV5-1
size: -
D: TRBD1
J: TRBJ2-7
length: 15
CDR3: CASSLGTGLNYEQYF
DNA: TGCGCCAGCAGCTTGGGGACAGGCCTAAACTACGAGCAGTACTTC

V: TRBV27
size: few
D: TRBD1
J: TRBJ2-7
length: 15
CDR3: CASSSPGTGRPEQYF
DNA: TGTGCCAGCAGCTCCCCCGGGACAGGTCGACCCGAGCAGTACTTC

V: TRBV9
size: -
D: -
J: TRBJ2-3
length: 14
CDR3: CASSVGGPSHTQYF
DNA: TGTGCCAGCAGCGTGGGGGGGCCGTCTCATACGCAGTATTTT

V: TRBV7-3
size: -
D: TRBD1
J: TRBJ2-5
length: 13
CDR3: CASSVGTEETQYF
DNA: TGTGCCAGCAGCGTCGGGACAGAAGAGACCCAGTACTTC

V: TRBV6-1
size: -
D: -
J: TRBJ2-5
length: 17
CDR3: CASSEEGGAGVQETQYF
DNA: TGTGCCAGCAGTGAAGAGGGAGGCGCTGGGGTTCAAGAGACCCAGTACTTC

V: TRBV10-3
size: -
D: TRBD1
J: TRBJ2-7
length: 13
CDR3: CAIRDRSSGEQYF
DNA: TGTGCCATTAGGGACAGATCGTCGGGGGAGCAGTACTTC

V: TRBV14
size: -
D: TRBD1
J: TRBJ1-3
length: 15
CDR3: CASSRRQGSGNTIYF
DNA: TGTGCCAGCAGCCGGAGACAGGGCTCTGGAAACACCATATATTTT

V: TRBV28
size: -
D: -
J: TRBJ2-7
length: 15
CDR3: CASSSQGHGYYEQYF
DNA: TGTGCCAGCAGTTCCCAGGGGCACGGGTACTACGAGCAGTACTTC

V: TRBV19
size: -
D: -
J: TRBJ1-2
length: 13
CDR3: CASSIWGDYGYTF
DNA: TGTGCCAGTAGTATATGGGGGGACTATGGCTACACCTTC

V: TRBV19
size: -
D: TRBD2
J: TRBJ2-1
length: 19
CDR3: CASSIDGPQLAGRYNEQFF
DNA: TGTGCCAGTAGTATAGATGGCCCCCAACTAGCGGGCCGCTACAATGAGCAGTTCTTC

V: TRBV7-9
size: -
D: TRBD1
J: TRBJ2-7
length: 12
CDR3: CASSSGTGRGYF
DNA: TGTGCCAGCAGCTCAGGGACAGGGAGGGGGTACTTC

V: TRBV6-5
size: once
D: -
J: TRBJ1-1
length: 12
CDR3: CATLGGGTEAFF
DNA: TGTGCCACCCTCGGGGGAGGCACTGAAGCTTTCTTT

V: TRBV27
size: -
D: -
J: TRBJ1-1
length: 17
CDR3: CASRYPQVWGSNTEAFF
DNA: TGTGCCAGCAGGTACCCACAGGTCTGGGGATCAAACACTGAAGCTTTCTTT

V: TRBV5-6
size: -
D: -
J: TRBJ1-1
length: 14
CDR3: CASSLGPGDTEAFF
DNA: TGTGCCAGCAGCTTGGGGCCCGGGGACACTGAAGCTTTCTTT

V: TRBV10-3
size: -
D: TRBD1
J: TRBJ1-1
length: 17
CDR3: CAISELGTGRPDTEAFF
DNA: TGTGCCATCAGTGAGTTGGGGACAGGGCGACCTGACACTGAAGCTTTCTTT

V: TRBV19
size: -
D: TRBD2
J: TRBJ2-7
length: 16
CDR3: CASSGKGSGGTYEQYF
DNA: TGTGCCAGTAGTGGGAAGGGGAGCGGGGGGACCTACGAGCAGTACTTC

V: TRBV6-2/TRBV6-3
size: -
D: TRBD1
J: TRBJ2-7
length: 13
CDR3: CASSGSGGYEQYF
DNA: TGTGCCAGCAGCGGTTCAGGGGGTTACGAGCAGTACTTC

V: TRBV4-2
size: -
D: TRBD2
J: TRBJ2-3
length: 14
CDR3: CASSSGAGSDTQYF
DNA: TGTGCCAGCAGCTCCGGAGCGGGGTCAGATACGCAGTATTTT

V: TRBV9
size: -
D: -
J: TRBJ2-5
length: 16
CDR3: CASSVDIGTLQETQYF
DNA: TGTGCCAGCAGCGTAGATATCGGGACTCTCCAAGAGACCCAGTACTTC

V: TRBV7-3
size: -
D: -
J: TRBJ2-7
length: 15
CDR3: CASSLQGSPYYEQYF
DNA: TGTGCCAGCAGCCTACAGGGTTCTCCCTACTACGAGCAGTACTTC

V: TRBV2
size: -
D: -
J: TRBJ2-1
length: 14
CDR3: CASSDQGIYNEQFF
DNA: TGTGCCAGCAGTGACCAGGGGATCTACAATGAGCAGTTCTTC

V: TRBV19
size: -
D: TRBD2
J: TRBJ2-3
length: 13
CDR3: CATGGAGLDTQYF
DNA: TGTGCCACCGGGGGGGCCGGGTTAGATACGCAGTATTTT

V: TRBV2
size: -
D: TRBD1
J: TRBJ1-2
length: 14
CDR3: CASSVLRGPYGYTF
DNA: TGTGCCAGCAGTGTATTAAGGGGGCCCTATGGCTACACCTTC

V: TRBV7-8
size: once
D: TRBD2
J: TRBJ2-1
length: 17
CDR3: CASSGELAGANTNEQFF
DNA: TGTGCCAGCAGCGGCGAACTAGCGGGGGCTAATACCAATGAGCAGTTCTTC

V: TRBV11-2
size: -
D: TRBD1
J: TRBJ2-5
length: 13
CDR3: CASSLGQQETQYF
DNA: TGTGCCAGCAGTTTGGGACAGCAAGAGACCCAGTACTTC

V: TRBV4-1
size: once
D: -
J: TRBJ2-2
length: 13
CDR3: CASSTLDTGELFF
DNA: TGCGCCAGCAGCACTTTGGACACCGGGGAGCTGTTTTTT

V: TRBV5-1
size: -
D: TRBD2
J: TRBJ2-1
length: 16
CDR3: CASRAGTSGGHGEQFF
DNA: TGCGCCAGCCGGGCCGGGACTAGCGGGGGTCATGGGGAGCAGTTCTTC

V: TRBV2
size: -
D: TRBD2
J: TRBJ2-2
length: 15
CDR3: CASSETAGGSGELFF
DNA: TGTGCCAGCAGTGAGACAGCGGGGGGGTCCGGGGAGCTGTTTTTT

V: TRBV9
size: -
D: -
J: TRBJ2-5
length: 15
CDR3: CASSVVGSLGETQYF
DNA: TGTGCCAGCAGCGTAGTGGGGAGCCTTGGAGAGACCCAGTACTTC

V: TRBV29-1
size: -
D: TRBD1
J: TRBJ2-5
length: 13
CDR3: CSVDGTAQETQYF
DNA: TGCAGCGTTGACGGGACAGCACAAGAGACCCAGTACTTC

V: TRBV2
size: -
D: TRBD1
J: TRBJ2-3
length: 15
CDR3: CASSESTGRRDTQYF
DNA: TGTGCCAGCAGTGAATCGACAGGGCGTAGAGATACGCAGTATTTT

V: TRBV7-3
size: -
D: -
J: TRBJ2-6
length: 16
CDR3: CASSLYSGSGANVLTF
DNA: TGTGCCAGCAGCTTATATTCAGGGTCTGGGGCCAACGTCCTGACTTTC

V: TRBV7-3
size: once
D: TRBD1
J: TRBJ1-6
length: 15
CDR3: CASSSSGGNNSPLHF
DNA: TGTGCCAGCAGCTCCTCAGGGGGCAATAATTCACCCCTCCACTTT

V: TRBV27
size: -
D: TRBD1
J: TRBJ1-2
length: 15
CDR3: CASSPRAGGNYGYTF
DNA: TGTGCCAGCAGCCCCCGGGCAGGGGGCAACTATGGCTACACCTTC

V: TRBV19
size: few
D: TRBD1
J: TRBJ1-5
length: 18
CDR3: CASSLLYPGGRAGQPQHF
DNA: TGTGCCAGTAGTCTGTTATATCCAGGGGGTAGGGCCGGTCAGCCCCAGCATTTT

V: TRBV20-1
size: -
D: -
J: TRBJ2-5
length: 11
CDR3: CSASTGVTQYF
DNA: TGCAGTGCTAGTACCGGTGTGACCCAGTACTTC

V: TRBV4-2
size: -
D: -
J: TRBJ1-1
length: 12
CDR3: CASSLDSPEAFF
DNA: TGTGCCAGCAGCCTAGACAGTCCTGAAGCTTTCTTT

V: TRBV24-1
size: once
D: -
J: TRBJ2-7
length: 13
CDR3: CATSPGISQEQYF
DNA: TGTGCCACCAGTCCGGGGATTTCGCAGGAGCAGTACTTC

V: TRBV5-1
size: few
D: -
J: TRBJ1-6
length: 14
CDR3: CASRSSLNNSPLHF
DNA: TGCGCCAGCAGGTCGAGTCTAAATAATTCACCCCTCCACTTT

V: TRBV13
size: -
D: -
J: TRBJ2-7
length: 18
CDR3: CASSLGVWARHISYEQYF
DNA: TGTGCCAGCAGCTTAGGGGTTTGGGCCAGGCACATCTCCTACGAGCAGTACTTC

V: TRBV25-1
size: -
D: TRBD1
J: TRBJ1-5
length: 15
CDR3: CASSAQGLGYQPQHF
DNA: TGTGCCAGCAGTGCACAGGGGCTCGGATACCAGCCCCAGCATTTT

V: TRBV28
size: -
D: -
J: TRBJ2-1
length: 11
CDR3: CASSLLAEQFF
DNA: TGTGCCAGCAGTTTATTAGCGGAGCAGTTCTTC

V: TRBV5-4
size: -
D: TRBD2
J: TRBJ2-2
length: 17
CDR3: CASSRPLAGGDTGELFF
DNA: TGTGCCAGCAGCCGTCCCCTAGCGGGGGGGGACACCGGGGAGCTGTTTTTT